These T cell receptor beta chains were read from a single sample in a study of early T cells in non-severe SARS-CoV-2 infection. TCRdb used MiXCR to reprocess the 5' RACE reads, holding one entry per CDR3 protein. The table includes roughly 41,000 distinct CDR3 sequences, roughly 5.7% detected once. Sample: whole blood, taken at baseline. The receptors stem from an adult who was a healthcare worker with PCR-confirmed SARS-CoV-2 infection or an uninfected control (not recorded which). Each CDR3 is given with its conserved first and last residue. The D gene is left open where the match is weak. Expanded clones are given a class, and other clones once, few, many or no size at all.

clone_size j_call v_call d_call cdr3_nt cdr3_aa
many TRBJ2-1 TRBV20-1 - TGCAGTGCTAGAGAAGTTGGCCGGCCCACCCAGGGTGAGCAGTTCTTC CSAREVGRPTQGEQFF
many TRBJ1-2 TRBV5-1 - TGCGCCAGCAGCTTGGCCGTGGCCTTCTATGGCTACACCTTC CASSLAVAFYGYTF
- TRBJ2-1 TRBV2 - TGTGCCAGAAGAGAGACCGGGGACCCCCGGATTGAGCAGTTCTTC CARRETGDPRIEQFF
- TRBJ2-2 TRBV20-1 - TGCAGTGCTAGAATAGGGAACACCGGGGAGCTGTTTTTT CSARIGNTGELFF
many TRBJ2-7 TRBV27 TRBD1 TGTGCCAGCAGTTTGGGACAGGGGTTGTACGAGCAGTACTTC CASSLGQGLYEQYF
many TRBJ2-1 TRBV2 TRBD2 TGTGCCAGCACGGGACTAGGGGGCAATGAGCAGTTCTTC CASTGLGGNEQFF
many TRBJ1-6 TRBV7-6 - TGTGCCAGCAGCTTACAGGTCTTTGGATCACCCCTCCACTTT CASSLQVFGSPLHF
many TRBJ2-7 TRBV12-3/TRBV12-4 TRBD2 TGTGCCAGCAGTCTAGCGGAGGTATTCGAGCAGTACTTC CASSLAEVFEQYF
many TRBJ2-7 TRBV7-3 TRBD2 TGTGCCAGCAGCCGCCTCTCGGGAGGAGTGGGCGAGCAGTACTTC CASSRLSGGVGEQYF
many TRBJ2-7 TRBV29-1 - TGCAGCGTTGAAACCCAGCAGAGCTACGAGCAGTACTTC CSVETQQSYEQYF
many TRBJ2-1 TRBV29-1 TRBD2 TGCAGCGTTCGGCGGGAGGGCCCTAATGAGCAGTTCTTC CSVRREGPNEQFF
few TRBJ2-3 TRBV4-1 - TGCGCCAGCAGCCAAGTTATGACGGGAGCCACAGATACGCAGTATTTT CASSQVMTGATDTQYF
many TRBJ2-4 TRBV29-1 - TGCAGCGCCGATGATCCATTTGGCAAAAACATTCAGTACTTC CSADDPFGKNIQYF
many TRBJ1-6 TRBV6-5 - TGTGCCAGCAGTTACTCGTCAACAGGGAAAGGTTCACCCCTCCACTTT CASSYSSTGKGSPLHF
many TRBJ1-5 TRBV6-4 - TGTGCCAGCGCGACAGGACCCAATCAGCCCCAGCATTTT CASATGPNQPQHF
- TRBJ1-2 TRBV7-9 - TGTGCCAGCAGCTTAGGGAGACAGCCATCTAACTATGGCTACACCTTC CASSLGRQPSNYGYTF
- TRBJ1-2 TRBV12-3/TRBV12-4 - TGTGCCAGCAGTTTAGGGCAGAAGGCTATCCACTTC CASSLGQKAIHF
many TRBJ2-7 TRBV7-2 TRBD2 TGTGCCAGCAGCTTTAGCGGGAGGGCCCTCTACGAGCAGTACTTC CASSFSGRALYEQYF
- TRBJ2-1 TRBV14 - TGTGCCAGCAGCCAGACAGCTACCTACTCCTACAATGAGCAGTTCTTC CASSQTATYSYNEQFF
many TRBJ1-1 TRBV15 - TGTGCCACCAGCAGAGATCCACGGGGCAACACTGAAGCTTTCTTT CATSRDPRGNTEAFF
- TRBJ1-3 TRBV18 TRBD1 TGTGCCAGCTCACCTTTCGACAGGGGTGACGGAAACACCATATATTTT CASSPFDRGDGNTIYF
many TRBJ2-2 TRBV19 - TGTGCCAGTAGTATGAAAGGCGGGGAGCTGTTTTTT CASSMKGGELFF
many TRBJ2-3 TRBV7-9 TRBD2 TGTGCCAGCAGCGTAGCGGGAGGAGATACGCAGTATTTT CASSVAGGDTQYF
many TRBJ2-3 TRBV10-3 TRBD2 TGTGCTACCGCGGGGGGCGAAGATACGCAGTATTTT CATAGGEDTQYF
- TRBJ2-3 TRBV5-1 - TGCGCCAGCAGCAGAGGACAGACCACAGATACGCAGTATTTT CASSRGQTTDTQYF
many TRBJ2-3 TRBV11-2 - TGTGCCAGCAGCTTTGGAGGGACCACAGATACGCAGTATTTT CASSFGGTTDTQYF
many TRBJ1-2 TRBV30 - TGTGCCTGGAGTTTACAGGGCAACGGCTACACCTTC CAWSLQGNGYTF
many TRBJ1-1 TRBV7-9 TRBD1 TGTGCCAGCAGCTTAGTTCTGGGGAGGGACAGGGGCACTGAAGCTTTCTTT CASSLVLGRDRGTEAFF
many TRBJ2-1 TRBV20-1 - TGCAGTGCTGAAGACCGGTCCGTCGTTGGTTTGTTCTTC CSAEDRSVVGLFF
- TRBJ2-5 TRBV28 TRBD2 TGTGCCAGCAGTTCTAGCGGGAGTGGAGAGACCCAGTACTTC CASSSSGSGETQYF
- TRBJ1-1 TRBV6-5 TRBD1 TGTGCCAGCGGGGGGACAGGAAAGAACACTGAAGCTTTCTTT CASGGTGKNTEAFF
many TRBJ2-1 TRBV11-2 TRBD2 TGTGCCAGCAGCTTAGAACTAGCGGGAAATGAGCAGTTCTTC CASSLELAGNEQFF
once TRBJ2-1 TRBV11-2 - TGTGCCAGCAGCTTTCTAAGGGGGTTATTCTTC CASSFLRGLFF
many TRBJ1-4 TRBV7-9 TRBD1 TGTGCCAGCAGCCGAGAGGGGGCAAAACTGTTTTTT CASSREGAKLFF
many TRBJ2-2 TRBV15 - TGTGCCACCAGCAGAGATCCGGACCCCGCGAACACCGGGGAGCTGTTTTTT CATSRDPDPANTGELFF
- TRBJ2-1 TRBV20-1 - TGCAGTACTAGAGATCAACGGGTAGCCGCCTACAATGAGCAGTTCTTC CSTRDQRVAAYNEQFF
many TRBJ2-5 TRBV12-3/TRBV12-4 - TGTGCCAGCAGTTTACAGGGTGGAGAGACCCAGTACTTC CASSLQGGETQYF
many TRBJ2-3 TRBV29-1 TRBD2 TGCAGCGTTGAAGATCTCGGTAGCGGGAGGGCCATAGATACGCAGTATTTT CSVEDLGSGRAIDTQYF